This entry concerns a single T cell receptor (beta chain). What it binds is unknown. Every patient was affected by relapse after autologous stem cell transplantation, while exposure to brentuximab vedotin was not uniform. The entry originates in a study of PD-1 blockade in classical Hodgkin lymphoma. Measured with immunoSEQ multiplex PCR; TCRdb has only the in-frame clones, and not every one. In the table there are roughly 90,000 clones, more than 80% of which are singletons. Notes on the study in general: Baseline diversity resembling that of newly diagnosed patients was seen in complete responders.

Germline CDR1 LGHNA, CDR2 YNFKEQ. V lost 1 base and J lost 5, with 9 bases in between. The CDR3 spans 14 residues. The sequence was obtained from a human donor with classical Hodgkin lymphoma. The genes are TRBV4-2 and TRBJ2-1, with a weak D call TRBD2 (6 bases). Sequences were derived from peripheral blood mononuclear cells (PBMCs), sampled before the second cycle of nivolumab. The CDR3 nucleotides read TGTGCCAGCAGCCAAGTTAGCGGCGACAATGAGCAGTTCTTC. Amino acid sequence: CASSQVSGDNEQFF.